The TCR beta chain under discussion was sequenced for a study of technical replicates of blood from a handful of donors. The V end was cut by 8 bases, the J end by 1 base, with 15 bases between. Germline CDR1 is MNHEY and CDR2 is SVGAGI. This CDR3 spans 14 amino acids. Some clones are missing from TCRdb's copy, which holds only in-frame ones; the method was immunoSEQ multiplex PCR. The sample contains around 13,000 clones, around 85% of which appear only once. The receptor's source is a human donor in good health. The sample comprised PBMCs. V and J are TRBV6-5 and TRBJ2-7; D gene uncertain. The CDR3 spells CASSPRTSSYEQYF. Written as DNA, the CDR3 is TGTGCCAGCTCCCCCCGCACGAGTTCCTACGAGCAGTACTTC.